A selection of T cell receptor beta chains follows, all from one sample in a study of T cell repertoires in cytomegalovirus infection. These receptors lack a known antigen. TCRdb reprocessed the reads via MiXCR and lists one record per CDR3 protein. The sample includes some 120,000 distinct CDR3 sequences, 9.5% to 13% of them seen just once. The sequencing input was PBMCs, sequenced either directly or after in vitro stimulation (not recorded which). Receptors were obtained from a human donor in good health (CMV status not recorded). Some clones in this sample may be carry-over from other donors' samples. Both conserved end residues are part of each CDR3. A D gene is named only where the DNA matches it firmly. Clone size is shown for a subset of rows, as once, few, many or a class of expanded clone.

j_gene: TRBJ2-1; d_gene: NA; abundance: many; v_gene: TRBV19; len: 17; CDR3aa: CASSSDGTPGRYNEQFF; CDR3nt: TGTGCCAGTAGCTCCGATGGGACCCCTGGCCGTTACAATGAGCAGTTCTTC
j_gene: TRBJ2-3; d_gene: TRBD1; abundance: many; v_gene: TRBV7-2; len: 14; CDR3aa: CASSTGQGPDTQYF; CDR3nt: TGTGCCAGCAGTACCGGACAGGGCCCAGATACGCAGTATTTT
j_gene: TRBJ2-3; d_gene: NA; abundance: many; v_gene: TRBV7-6; len: 16; CDR3aa: CASSFGTEQSTDTQYF; CDR3nt: TGTGCCAGCAGCTTTGGGACGGAACAAAGCACAGATACGCAGTATTTT
j_gene: TRBJ2-1; d_gene: NA; abundance: few; v_gene: TRBV12-3/TRBV12-4; len: 14; CDR3aa: CAIRTSFLLYEQFF; CDR3nt: TGTGCCATACGCACTAGCTTCTTGCTCTATGAGCAGTTCTTC
j_gene: TRBJ1-2; d_gene: NA; abundance: few; v_gene: TRBV4-1; len: 16; CDR3aa: CASSQDRGTANYGYTF; CDR3nt: TGCGCCAGCAGCCAAGATAGGGGGACCGCTAACTATGGCTACACCTTC
j_gene: TRBJ2-5; d_gene: NA; abundance: many; v_gene: TRBV28; len: 11; CDR3aa: CASSSLASQYF; CDR3nt: TGTGCCAGCAGTTCGCTAGCGAGCCAGTACTTC
j_gene: TRBJ2-5; d_gene: NA; abundance: NA; v_gene: TRBV20-1; len: 15; CDR3aa: CSARPDLQVQETQYF; CDR3nt: TGCAGTGCTAGGCCAGACCTACAGGTCCAAGAGACCCAGTACTTC
j_gene: TRBJ1-3; d_gene: TRBD1; abundance: few; v_gene: TRBV6-6; len: 17; CDR3aa: CASSYSWTGTSGNTIYF; CDR3nt: TGTGCCAGCAGTTACTCCTGGACAGGGACCTCTGGAAACACCATATATTTT
j_gene: TRBJ2-2; d_gene: TRBD1; abundance: NA; v_gene: TRBV5-4; len: 17; CDR3aa: CASSLAGTGFDTGELFF; CDR3nt: TGTGCCAGCAGCTTAGCCGGGACAGGGTTTGACACCGGGGAGCTGTTTTTT
j_gene: TRBJ1-5; d_gene: NA; abundance: few; v_gene: TRBV6-2/TRBV6-3; len: 15; CDR3aa: CATSQDPVPAQPQHF; CDR3nt: TGTGCCACCAGCCAGGATCCGGTGCCCGCTCAGCCCCAGCATTTT
j_gene: TRBJ2-1; d_gene: NA; abundance: many; v_gene: TRBV7-2; len: 14; CDR3aa: CASRPGSSYNEQFF; CDR3nt: TGTGCCAGCAGGCCGGGGAGCTCCTACAATGAGCAGTTCTTC
j_gene: TRBJ2-2; d_gene: NA; abundance: NA; v_gene: TRBV12-3/TRBV12-4; len: 15; CDR3aa: CASTPTSKGAGELFF; CDR3nt: TGTGCCAGCACCCCAACATCTAAAGGGGCCGGGGAGCTGTTTTTT
j_gene: TRBJ2-3; d_gene: TRBD2; abundance: many; v_gene: TRBV6-2/TRBV6-3; len: 18; CDR3aa: CASSRPSTIAGITDTQYF; CDR3nt: TGTGCCAGCAGTCGTCCGTCTACTATAGCGGGCATCACAGATACGCAGTATTTT
j_gene: TRBJ1-2; d_gene: NA; abundance: many; v_gene: TRBV7-2; len: 14; CDR3aa: CASSLDQGSYGYTF; CDR3nt: TGTGCCAGCAGCTTAGACCAAGGCAGCTATGGCTACACCTTC
j_gene: TRBJ1-1; d_gene: NA; abundance: few; v_gene: TRBV7-8; len: 14; CDR3aa: CASSHERRGTEAFF; CDR3nt: TGTGCCAGCAGTCATGAGAGGAGGGGGACTGAAGCTTTCTTT
j_gene: TRBJ1-1; d_gene: NA; abundance: many; v_gene: TRBV7-2; len: 16; CDR3aa: CASSPGSQLPGPEAFF; CDR3nt: TGTGCCAGCAGCCCCGGGAGCCAATTACCGGGCCCTGAAGCTTTCTTT
j_gene: TRBJ2-1; d_gene: TRBD2; abundance: many; v_gene: TRBV19; len: 15; CDR3aa: CASKSLAGGDNEQFF; CDR3nt: TGTGCCAGTAAATCACTAGCGGGGGGGGACAATGAGCAGTTCTTC
j_gene: TRBJ1-4; d_gene: NA; abundance: NA; v_gene: TRBV29-1; len: 14; CDR3aa: CSARNFATNEKLFF; CDR3nt: TGCAGCGCCCGGAACTTTGCAACTAATGAAAAACTGTTTTTT
j_gene: TRBJ1-1; d_gene: TRBD1; abundance: few; v_gene: TRBV20-1; len: 15; CDR3aa: CSASQWAGGETEAFF; CDR3nt: TGCAGTGCTAGCCAATGGGCAGGGGGCGAGACTGAAGCTTTCTTT
j_gene: TRBJ2-4; d_gene: NA; abundance: many; v_gene: TRBV5-1; len: 17; CDR3aa: CASSSLGGPIAKNIQYF; CDR3nt: TGCGCCAGCAGCTCGCTGGGGGGGCCGATAGCCAAAAACATTCAGTACTTC
j_gene: TRBJ2-2; d_gene: TRBD2; abundance: few; v_gene: TRBV10-3; len: 14; CDR3aa: CAARTSANTGELFF; CDR3nt: TGTGCCGCCCGGACTAGCGCGAACACCGGGGAGCTGTTTTTT
j_gene: TRBJ2-2; d_gene: TRBD2; abundance: NA; v_gene: TRBV19; len: 17; CDR3aa: CASSSKREIPNTGELFF; CDR3nt: TGTGCCAGTAGTTCTAAGCGGGAAATCCCCAACACCGGGGAGCTGTTTTTT
j_gene: TRBJ2-7; d_gene: NA; abundance: few; v_gene: TRBV28; len: 14; CDR3aa: CASSLWGGDYEQYF; CDR3nt: TGTGCCAGCAGTTTGTGGGGTGGAGACTACGAGCAGTACTTC
j_gene: TRBJ2-1; d_gene: NA; abundance: NA; v_gene: TRBV7-9; len: 14; CDR3aa: CASSPTDRGDEQFF; CDR3nt: TGTGCCAGCAGCCCTACTGACCGAGGAGATGAGCAGTTCTTC
j_gene: TRBJ2-1; d_gene: NA; abundance: once; v_gene: TRBV7-3; len: 14; CDR3aa: CASSPWESYNEQSF; CDR3nt: TGTGCCAGCAGCCCATGGGAGAGCTACAATGAGCAGTCCTTC
j_gene: TRBJ1-2; d_gene: NA; abundance: NA; v_gene: TRBV4-1; len: 14; CDR3aa: CASSPIRAGYDYTF; CDR3nt: TGCGCCAGCAGCCCCATACGGGCAGGATATGACTACACCTTC
j_gene: TRBJ2-3; d_gene: NA; abundance: many; v_gene: TRBV28; len: 13; CDR3aa: CASMLPGLDTQYF; CDR3nt: TGTGCCAGCATGTTACCTGGACTAGATACGCAGTATTTT
j_gene: TRBJ2-5; d_gene: NA; abundance: few; v_gene: TRBV6-1; len: 20; CDR3aa: CASSEASFRDENLYQETQYF; CDR3nt: TGTGCCAGCAGTGAAGCCTCTTTCAGGGACGAAAATTTGTACCAAGAGACCCAGTACTTC
j_gene: TRBJ2-3; d_gene: NA; abundance: few; v_gene: TRBV30; len: 13; CDR3aa: CAWSSTDTDTQYF; CDR3nt: TGTGCCTGGAGTTCGACGGACACAGATACGCAGTATTTT
j_gene: TRBJ2-5; d_gene: NA; abundance: NA; v_gene: TRBV20-1; len: 12; CDR3aa: CSARDLLGAQYF; CDR3nt: TGCAGTGCTAGAGATCTTTTGGGCGCCCAGTACTTC
j_gene: TRBJ1-1; d_gene: NA; abundance: few; v_gene: TRBV24-1; len: 13; CDR3aa: CATSSWRGTEAFF; CDR3nt: TGTGCCACCAGTTCATGGAGGGGCACTGAAGCTTTCTTT
j_gene: TRBJ2-7; d_gene: TRBD1; abundance: many; v_gene: TRBV7-9; len: 15; CDR3aa: CASSVGTGRSYEQYF; CDR3nt: TGTGCCAGCAGCGTTGGGACAGGACGATCCTACGAGCAGTACTTC
j_gene: TRBJ2-2; d_gene: NA; abundance: NA; v_gene: TRBV19; len: 15; CDR3aa: CASTALERDTGELFF; CDR3nt: TGTGCCAGTACCGCCCTAGAGAGAGACACCGGGGAGCTGTTTTTT
j_gene: TRBJ1-2; d_gene: NA; abundance: many; v_gene: TRBV4-3; len: 14; CDR3aa: CASSQEVFLGGYTF; CDR3nt: TGCGCCAGCAGCCAAGAGGTGTTTTTGGGAGGCTACACCTTC
j_gene: TRBJ2-3; d_gene: NA; abundance: NA; v_gene: TRBV6-2/TRBV6-3; len: 15; CDR3aa: CASSYQSASTDTQYF; CDR3nt: TGTGCCAGCAGTTACCAATCGGCCTCCACAGATACGCAGTATTTT
j_gene: TRBJ1-2; d_gene: NA; abundance: many; v_gene: TRBV25-1; len: 14; CDR3aa: CASSEAGGDYGYTF; CDR3nt: TGTGCCAGCAGTGAAGCGGGGGGGGACTATGGCTACACCTTC
j_gene: TRBJ2-1; d_gene: NA; abundance: few; v_gene: TRBV6-2/TRBV6-3; len: 20; CDR3aa: CASSYSIRDGRLSSYNEQFF; CDR3nt: TGTGCCAGCAGTTACTCGATAAGGGATGGACGGCTTAGCTCCTACAATGAGCAGTTCTTC
j_gene: TRBJ2-1; d_gene: NA; abundance: few; v_gene: TRBV12-3/TRBV12-4; len: 14; CDR3aa: CANTAGRTYNEQFF; CDR3nt: TGTGCCAACACCGCAGGCCGGACCTACAATGAGCAGTTCTTC
j_gene: TRBJ2-1; d_gene: NA; abundance: few; v_gene: TRBV7-9; len: 15; CDR3aa: CASSLGVSSYNEQFF; CDR3nt: TGTGCCAGCAGCTTAGGCGTGAGCTCCTACAATGAGCAGTTCTTC
j_gene: TRBJ2-1; d_gene: TRBD2; abundance: many; v_gene: TRBV7-8; len: 16; CDR3aa: CASSSPLAGFYNEQFF; CDR3nt: TGTGCCAGCAGCAGTCCCCTAGCGGGATTCTACAATGAGCAGTTCTTC
j_gene: TRBJ2-1; d_gene: TRBD2; abundance: few; v_gene: TRBV14; len: 19; CDR3aa: CASSPPLAGVGRLNNEQFF; CDR3nt: TGTGCCAGCAGCCCCCCCCTAGCGGGAGTGGGAAGGCTCAATAATGAGCAGTTCTTC
j_gene: TRBJ1-1; d_gene: NA; abundance: few; v_gene: TRBV12-3/TRBV12-4; len: 14; CDR3aa: CASSLGRATTEAFF; CDR3nt: TGTGCCAGCAGTTTAGGCAGGGCGACCACTGAAGCTTTCTTT
j_gene: TRBJ2-1; d_gene: NA; abundance: few; v_gene: TRBV23-1; len: 14; CDR3aa: CASSHSPGSYEQFF; CDR3nt: TGCGCCAGCAGTCATTCCCCCGGCAGCTATGAGCAGTTCTTC
j_gene: TRBJ2-2; d_gene: TRBD2; abundance: NA; v_gene: TRBV15; len: 18; CDR3aa: CATSRDRVAGGLTGELFF; CDR3nt: TGTGCCACCAGCAGAGATCGTGTAGCGGGAGGTTTGACCGGGGAGCTGTTTTTT
j_gene: TRBJ2-1; d_gene: NA; abundance: many; v_gene: TRBV4-1; len: 16; CDR3aa: CASSQDPSDSYTEQFF; CDR3nt: TGCGCCAGCAGCCAAGATCCTAGCGACTCCTACACTGAGCAGTTCTTC
j_gene: TRBJ2-5; d_gene: TRBD2; abundance: NA; v_gene: TRBV9; len: 13; CDR3aa: CASSVGGEETQYF; CDR3nt: TGTGCCAGCAGCGTCGGGGGGGAAGAGACCCAGTACTTC
j_gene: TRBJ2-5; d_gene: NA; abundance: NA; v_gene: TRBV28; len: 14; CDR3aa: CASSHSRRQETQYF; CDR3nt: TGTGCCAGCAGCCACAGTCGTAGGCAAGAGACCCAGTACTTC
j_gene: TRBJ2-1; d_gene: NA; abundance: few; v_gene: TRBV4-1; len: 15; CDR3aa: CASSPLVKDYNEQFF; CDR3nt: TGCGCCAGCAGCCCGCTAGTGAAGGACTACAATGAGCAGTTCTTC
j_gene: TRBJ2-3; d_gene: TRBD1; abundance: NA; v_gene: TRBV7-3; len: 14; CDR3aa: CASSWDRGPYTQYF; CDR3nt: TGTGCCAGCAGCTGGGACAGGGGGCCGTATACGCAGTATTTT
j_gene: TRBJ2-3; d_gene: TRBD2; abundance: NA; v_gene: TRBV20-1; len: 15; CDR3aa: CSANPGLADTDTQYF; CDR3nt: TGCAGTGCCAATCCGGGACTAGCGGACACAGATACGCAGTATTTT
j_gene: TRBJ2-7; d_gene: NA; abundance: NA; v_gene: TRBV29-1; len: 13; CDR3aa: CSPKRGSIHEQYF; CDR3nt: TGCAGCCCGAAGAGGGGCAGTATCCACGAGCAGTACTTC
j_gene: TRBJ2-3; d_gene: NA; abundance: NA; v_gene: TRBV2; len: 16; CDR3aa: CASSSQGPSSTDTQYF; CDR3nt: TGTGCCAGCAGTTCACAGGGTCCCTCTAGCACAGATACGCAGTATTTT
j_gene: TRBJ1-2; d_gene: NA; abundance: few; v_gene: TRBV30; len: 14; CDR3aa: CAWSVHRVNYGYTF; CDR3nt: TGTGCCTGGAGTGTACACAGGGTTAACTATGGCTACACCTTC
j_gene: TRBJ2-1; d_gene: NA; abundance: NA; v_gene: TRBV19; len: 15; CDR3aa: CASSIRQTQINEQFF; CDR3nt: TGTGCCAGTAGTATCCGACAGACCCAGATTAATGAGCAGTTCTTC
j_gene: TRBJ1-2; d_gene: NA; abundance: few; v_gene: TRBV11-2; len: 12; CDR3aa: CASYLGGAGYTF; CDR3nt: TGTGCCAGCTACCTGGGGGGAGCTGGCTACACCTTC